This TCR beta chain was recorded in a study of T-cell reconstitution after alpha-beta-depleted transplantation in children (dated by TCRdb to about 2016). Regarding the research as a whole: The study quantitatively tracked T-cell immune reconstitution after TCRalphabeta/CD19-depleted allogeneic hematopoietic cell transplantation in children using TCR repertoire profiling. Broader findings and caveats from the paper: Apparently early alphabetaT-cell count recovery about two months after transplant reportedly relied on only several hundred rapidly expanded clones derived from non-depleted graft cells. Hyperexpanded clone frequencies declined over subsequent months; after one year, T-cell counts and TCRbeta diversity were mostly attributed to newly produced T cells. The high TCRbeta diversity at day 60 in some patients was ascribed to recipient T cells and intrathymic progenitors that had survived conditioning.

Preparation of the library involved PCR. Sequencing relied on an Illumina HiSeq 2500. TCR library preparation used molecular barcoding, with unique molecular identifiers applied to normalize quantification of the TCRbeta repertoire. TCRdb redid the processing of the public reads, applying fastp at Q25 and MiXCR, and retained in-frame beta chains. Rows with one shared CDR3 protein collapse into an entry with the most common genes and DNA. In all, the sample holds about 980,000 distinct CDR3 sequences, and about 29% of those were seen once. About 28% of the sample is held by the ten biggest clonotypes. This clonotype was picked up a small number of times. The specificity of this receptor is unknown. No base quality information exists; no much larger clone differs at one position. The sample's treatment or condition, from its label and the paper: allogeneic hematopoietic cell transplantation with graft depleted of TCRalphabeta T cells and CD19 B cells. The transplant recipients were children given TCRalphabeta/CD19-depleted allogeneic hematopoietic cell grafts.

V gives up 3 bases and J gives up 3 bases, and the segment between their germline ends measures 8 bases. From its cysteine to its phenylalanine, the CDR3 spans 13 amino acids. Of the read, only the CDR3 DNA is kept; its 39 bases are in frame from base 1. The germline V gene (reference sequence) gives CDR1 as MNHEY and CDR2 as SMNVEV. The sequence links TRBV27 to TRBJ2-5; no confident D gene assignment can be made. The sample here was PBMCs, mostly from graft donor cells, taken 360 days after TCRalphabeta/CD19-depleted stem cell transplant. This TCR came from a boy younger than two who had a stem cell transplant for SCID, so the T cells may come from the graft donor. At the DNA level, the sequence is TGTGCCAGCAGTTTTTTCGCCGAAGAGACCCAGTACTTC. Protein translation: CASSFFAEETQYF.